Listed here are 26 T cell receptor beta chains from one sample, sequenced in a study of response to subunit inactivated influenza vaccine. From the RT-PCR reads, TCRdb called clonotypes with MiXCR, one entry per CDR3 protein. Here the sample spans 500,000 to 600,000 distinct CDR3 sequences, about 7.6% being singletons. The sample consisted of PBMCs from blood, taken 23 to 25 months after vaccination. Receptors were obtained from a man aged 50 to 69 who received an inactivated influenza vaccine.

CDR3 sequence: CASSQGGQTPYGYTF. CDR3 DNA sequence: TGTGCCAGCAGCCAAGGGGGACAGACTCCGTATGGCTACACCTTC. V gene TRBV3-1 combines with J gene TRBJ1-2, with TRBD1 identical over 7 bases. J lost 5 bases, V lost 1 base, and 7 bases had no gene match. Germline lookup yields CDR1 LGHDT and CDR2 YNNKEL (reference sequence). CDR3 length equals 15 residues. Looking up the rest from reference TRBV3-1 and TRBJ1-2 gives the full variable domain: DTAVSQTPKYLVTQMGNDKSIKCEQNLGHDTMYWYKQDSKKFLKIMFSYNNKELIINETVPNRFSPKSPDKAHLNLHINSLELGDSAVYFCASSQGGQTPYGYTFGSGTRLTVV.

This clonotype was recorded many times. The chain couples TRBV5-1 to TRBJ2-1; 11 positions agree with TRBD2. Germline V lookup: CDR1 SGHRS, CDR2 YFSETQ. The J segment lost 6 bases and the V segment lost 1 base, leaving 6 bases of the junction unmatched. The CDR3 extends over 16 amino acids. The CDR3 region is CASSLIAGGSLNEQFF. Here the CDR3 DNA reads TGCGCCAGCAGCTTGATAGCGGGGGGGTCTCTCAATGAGCAGTTCTTC.

At least ten counts were recorded for this clonotype. The rearrangement links TRBV5-6 to TRBJ2-1, with no clear D. The germline V and J ends were trimmed by 2 bases and 4 bases, with 7 bases remaining between them. The CDR3 totals 13 residues. Germline CDR1 SGHDT, CDR2 YYEEEE. CDR3 sequence (DNA): TGTGCCAGCAGCTTCCCACAGTACAATGAGCAGTTCTTC. The encoded protein is CASSFPQYNEQFF.

This clonotype was seen at least ten times. This sequence joins TRBV6-5 and TRBJ2-3; D is uncertain. V was shortened by 0 bases and J by 0 bases, with 7 bases between the two germline ends. The CDR3 has 15 amino acids. The germline CDR1 and CDR2 sequences are MNHEY and SVGAGI. The CDR3 DNA reads TGTGCCAGCAGTTACTCGGGCGGTAGCACAGATACGCAGTATTTT. This gives the protein CASSYSGGSTDTQYF.

This clonotype has at least ten counts. Here the CDR3 reads CSVRTSNEQFF. For the CDR3, the DNA is TGCAGCGTTAGGACTAGCAATGAGCAGTTCTTC. The chain carries TRBV29-1 and TRBJ2-1, with 7 bases lining up with TRBD2. Germline V CDR1 and CDR2: SQVTM, ANQGSEA. Germline trimming cut 5 bases from V and 6 bases from J; bases unmatched to any gene: 1. The CDR3 length is 11 residues.

The table lists this clonotype with a few counts. This rearrangement joins TRBV5-1 to TRBJ2-3; D gene uncertain. The CDR3 totals 16 residues. V shed 1 base and J shed 0 bases, with 12 bases lying between them. Germline CDR1 and CDR2: SGHRS and YFSETQ. This CDR3 reads CASSLYLASSTDTQYF. Written as DNA, the CDR3 is TGCGCCAGCAGCTTGTATCTCGCGTCTAGCACAGATACGCAGTATTTT.

This clonotype was found many times. The chain joins TRBV6-1 to TRBJ2-7, with D possibly being TRBD2 (5 bases). The germline V gene has CDR1 MNHNS and CDR2 SASEGT. The V gene lost 5 bases and the J gene lost 3 bases, with 26 bases spanning the gap. This CDR3 is 18 amino acids long. DNA of the CDR3: TGTGCCAGCAGTCAGGCCCATCCCGGGTTTGGACTCGACTACGAGCAGTACTTC. This codes for CASSQAHPGFGLDYEQYF.

This clonotype was recorded at least ten times. The J gene is TRBJ2-6, the V gene TRBV6-2 or TRBV6-3; D unresolved. The CDR3 covers 14 residues. Germline CDR1 reads MNHEY; CDR2 reads SVGEGT. With 6 bases removed from V and 0 bases from J, the gap between germline ends came to 6 bases. The CDR3 DNA reads TGTGCCAGCAGGCAAATCTCTGGGGCCAACGTCCTGACTTTC. This sequence encodes CASRQISGANVLTF.

Notes on this clonotype: Compared with germline, one end of the junction differs, possibly owing to a read error. The chain is built from TRBV14 and TRBJ2-7; D perhaps matches TRBD1 (5 bases). The CDR3 runs to 13 residues. CDR1 and CDR2 from the germline V gene are SGHDN and FVKESK. The CDR3 protein is CVSSQSGWYEQYF. The CDR3 region has the DNA TGTGTCAGCAGCCAATCAGGGTGGTACGAGCAGTACTTC.

This clonotype came up a few times. The chain links TRBV20-1 to TRBJ1-2; 9 bases are a match to TRBD1. Germline lookup yields CDR1 DFQATT and CDR2 SNEGSKA (reference sequence). This CDR3 spans 16 amino acids. After removal of 2 bases from V and 1 base from J, the junction contained 8 bases not matched to a gene. CDR3 sequence reads: CSARPGQGQVNYGYTF. The CDR3 DNA follows: TGCAGTGCTAGACCGGGACAGGGACAGGTTAACTATGGCTACACCTTC.

This clonotype was counted only a few times. The DNA for the CDR3 is TGCAGCGTTGGCGTGGCAGGGGATGGCTACACCTTC. It encodes CSVGVAGDGYTF. The genes are TRBV29-1 and TRBJ1-2, with a tentative D call TRBD1 (6 bases). V was trimmed by 4 bases and J by 6 bases, leaving 12 bases between them. The CDR3 length is 12 residues. Germline lookup yields CDR1 SQVTM and CDR2 ANQGSEA.

This clonotype was seen ten or more times. The chain combines TRBV7-9 with TRBJ2-5; D could derive from TRBD1 or TRBD2 (5 bases each). The CDR3 has 15 residues. The V end lost 2 bases, the J end lost 5 bases, and 15 bases lay between the germline ends. Germline loops: CDR1 SEHNR, CDR2 FQNEAQ (reference sequence). CDR3 sequence reads: CASSLKGRDEETQYF. The CDR3 region has the DNA TGTGCCAGCAGCTTAAAGGGCAGGGACGAGGAGACCCAGTACTTC.

The chain is built from TRBV3-1 and TRBJ1-5; D is unresolved. Trimming took 0 bases from V and 0 from J, leaving 9 bases between them. CDR1 and CDR2 from the germline V gene are LGHDT and YNNKEL (reference sequence). The CDR3 has 16 amino acids. The CDR3 region is CASSQEGAHSNQPQHF. As DNA, the CDR3 is TGTGCCAGCAGCCAAGAGGGAGCTCATAGCAATCAGCCCCAGCATTTT.

Many counts were recorded for this clonotype. The chain links TRBV20-1 to TRBJ2-7, with a weak D call TRBD1 (6 bases). The CDR3 runs 14 residues. Trimming pared 1 base from V and 5 bases from J, leaving 15 bases between. Per germline, CDR1 DFQATT and CDR2 SNEGSKA (reference sequence). The CDR3, as DNA: TGCAGTGCTAGAGGTTACAGGGCATCCGACGAGCAGTACTTC. Protein: CSARGYRASDEQYF.

The sample holds many counts of this clonotype. J is TRBJ2-7 and V is TRBV7-2; D uncertain. The CDR3 has 13 residues. In germline, CDR1 is SGHTA, CDR2 FQGNSA. The V and J ends lost 3 bases and 3 bases respectively, with 9 bases between them. CDR3 nucleotide sequence: TGTGCCAGCAGCTTTACAATGGGCTACGAGCAGTACTTC. Translated: CASSFTMGYEQYF.

This clonotype showed up just a few times. The V and J genes are TRBV3-1 and TRBJ1-1; 7 nucleotides agree with TRBD1. The CDR3 contains 14 residues. Germline V gene lookup returns CDR1 LGHDT and CDR2 YNNKEL (reference sequence). V was clipped by 3 bases and J by 6 bases; unmatched bases: 7. Here the CDR3 reads CASSHTTGRPEAFF. The CDR3 DNA follows: TGTGCCAGCAGCCACACGACAGGGAGACCTGAAGCTTTCTTT.

This chain links TRBV3-1 with TRBJ1-2; 9 nucleotides align to TRBD1. CDR3 length: 14 residues. Looked up from germline, CDR1 is LGHDT and CDR2 is YNNKEL (reference sequence). The trim removed 4 bases at V and 11 bases at J, leaving 11 bases unmatched. The CDR3 protein is CASSPSRQGVGYTF. The CDR3 region has the DNA TGTGCCAGCAGCCCATCACGACAGGGGGTAGGTTACACCTTC.

This clonotype was counted at least ten times. The CDR3 DNA is TGTGCCTGGAAGCTGAATAATTCACCCCTCCACTTT. Its translation: CAWKLNNSPLHF. The rearrangement links TRBV30 to TRBJ1-6; D is unresolved. The length of the CDR3 is 12 residues. Trimming stripped 4 bases from V and 5 bases from J, with 6 bases between. From germline, CDR1 is GTSNPN and CDR2 SVGIG (reference sequence).

V gene TRBV7-8 combines with J gene TRBJ2-1; D gene uncertain. This CDR3 region has 13 residues. The germline V gene encodes CDR1 SGHVS and CDR2 FQNEAQ. Trimming removed 1 base from V and 9 bases from J, with 10 bases in between. CDR3 sequence: CASSLGLWAEQFF. CDR3 sequence (DNA): TGTGCCAGCAGCTTAGGGCTGTGGGCTGAGCAGTTCTTC.

This clonotype was seen repeatedly, ten times or more. J is TRBJ2-3 and V is TRBV29-1; 9 nucleotides agree with TRBD2. The junction had 5 bases not matched to a gene; V was cut back by 5 bases and J by 2 bases. The CDR3 consists of 14 residues. In germline, CDR1 is SQVTM, CDR2 ANQGSEA. The CDR3 coding sequence is TGCAGCGTTCGACTAGCGGAGAACACAGATACGCAGTATTTT. Translated: CSVRLAENTDTQYF.

This clonotype appeared a few times. This sequence joins TRBV12-3 or TRBV12-4 and TRBJ1-2, with D possibly TRBD1 on 5 matching bases. This CDR3 has 15 residues. Trimming stripped 1 base from V and 0 bases from J, with 9 bases between. The CDR3 here is CASSLGTGTNYGYTF. The CDR3 DNA reads as TGTGCCAGCAGTTTAGGTACAGGCACTAACTATGGCTACACCTTC.

The sample holds a few counts of this clonotype. The chain has TRBV7-9 and TRBJ2-7; D is perhaps TRBD1 (6 bases). The CDR3 contains 13 residues. V was shortened by 8 bases and J by 3 bases, with 14 bases between the two germline ends. Per germline, CDR1 SEHNR and CDR2 FQNEAQ (reference sequence). The CDR3 region is CASGTTGHYEQYF. CDR3 bases: TGTGCCAGCGGGACGACAGGCCACTACGAGCAGTACTTC. The complete variable domain, with remaining parts taken from reference TRBV7-9 and TRBJ2-7, reads DTGVSQNPRHKITKRGQNVTFRCDPISEHNRLYWYRQTLGQGPEFLTYFQNEAQLEKSRLLSDRFSAERPKGSFSTLEIQRTEQGDSAMYLCASGTTGHYEQYFGPGTRLTVT.

This clonotype was seen repeatedly, ten times or more. The chain is built from TRBV6-1 and TRBJ2-1; unclear D gene. Trimming took off 6 bases at V and 0 bases at J, with 15 bases between the two ends. Germline V gene data show CDR1 as MNHNS and CDR2 as SASEGT. The CDR3 runs 16 residues. This CDR3 reads CASRRVGLGSYNEQFF. The DNA of the CDR3 is TGTGCCAGCAGGCGAGTAGGGTTGGGCTCCTACAATGAGCAGTTCTTC.

The sample holds many counts of this clonotype. This rearrangement joins TRBV12-3 or TRBV12-4 to TRBJ2-3; 15 nucleotides match TRBD2. V lost 5 bases, J lost 4 bases, and 10 bases stayed unmatched. The CDR3 has 18 residues. DNA of the CDR3: TGTGCCAGCAGTCTTCGGACTAGCGGGAGGGGGGGCGCAGATACGCAGTATTTT. Translated: CASSLRTSGRGGADTQYF.

This clonotype showed up just a few times. This chain uses TRBV4-1 with TRBJ1-4; no clear D. The CDR3 length is 13 residues. V lost 6 bases and J 8 bases, leaving 13 bases between the germline ends. Germline V gene sequence: CDR1 MGHRA, CDR2 YSYEKL. The CDR3 bases are TGCGCCAGCAGTGGGGAGGGAGGGGAAAAACTGTTTTTT. It yields the protein CASSGEGGEKLFF.

Many counts were recorded for this clonotype. The rearrangement joins TRBV10-3 to TRBJ2-7, with TRBD1 as a possible D gene (5 bases). The CDR3 contains 15 residues. Germline V lookup: CDR1 ENHRY, CDR2 SYGVKD. Deletions cut 6 bases from V and 0 bases from J, with 15 bases between. CDR3 loop: CAIRNRQTSSYEQYF. For the CDR3, the DNA is TGTGCCATCAGGAACCGACAGACGAGCTCCTACGAGCAGTACTTC.